The 21 T cell receptor beta chains listed next were all sequenced from one sample in a study of T cells in Graves' hyperthyroidism and ophthalmopathy (dated by TCRdb to about 2019). Libraries were constructed by multiplex PCR. This sample was sequenced with an Illumina HiSeq 2000. TCR beta CDR3 regions were amplified from RNA transcripts. For the first round of RT-PCR on the TCR CDR3, the HTBI primer set was used together with the Qiagen OneStep RT-PCR kit. In-frame beta chains were kept once TCRdb had trimmed the public reads at Q25 with fastp and called clones with MiXCR. Rows merge per CDR3 protein into single entries with the most common DNA and genes. The sample table shows 550,000 to 700,000 distinct CDR3 sequences, and roughly 14% are seen once. The biggest ten clones account for approximately 4.3% of the sample. What was sequenced was blood. These receptors were obtained from a woman in her thirties or forties with Graves' ophthalmopathy.

The rearrangement links TRBV4-1 to TRBJ1-2; 7 positions agree with TRBD1. V lost 3 bases, J lost 4 bases, and 8 bases stayed unmatched. Germline CDR1 MGHRA, CDR2 YSYEKL. The CDR3 is made up of 15 amino acids. CDR3 in DNA: TGCGCCAGCAGCCAGCCGGGACAGAATTCCTATGGCTACACCTTC. Amino acid sequence: CASSQPGQNSYGYTF.

This chain connects TRBV20-1 to TRBJ2-7; possibly TRBD2 for D (5 bases). This CDR3 is 15 amino acids long. Trimming took off 0 bases at V and 5 bases at J, with 17 bases between the two ends. The germline CDR1 and CDR2 sequences are DFQATT and SNEGSKA (reference sequence). CDR3 amino acids: CSARDQIGGRNEQYF. The CDR3 nucleotides are TGCAGTGCTAGAGATCAAATAGGCGGGCGTAACGAGCAGTACTTC.

The DNA for the CDR3 is TGTGCCTGGAGTCTGACTGGGGTGGATGGGGCCAACGTCCTGACTTTC. This codes for CAWSLTGVDGANVLTF. The rearrangement joins TRBV30 to TRBJ2-6; D is unclear. V dropped 2 bases and J dropped 3 bases, with 14 bases sitting between them. Germline V lookup: CDR1 GTSNPN, CDR2 SVGIG (reference sequence). This CDR3 contains 16 residues.

V and J are TRBV6-2 or TRBV6-3 and TRBJ2-2; TRBD2 matches at 10 bases. Germline V CDR1 and CDR2: MNHEY, SVGEGT. V was pared by 0 bases and J by 5 bases, with 3 bases of the junction left unmatched. This CDR3 is built from 16 residues. CDR3 nucleotide sequence: TGTGCCAGCAGTTACTCAGCGGGAGGGTGGACCGGGGAGCTGTTTTTT. It encodes CASSYSAGGWTGELFF.

At least ten counts were recorded for this clonotype. The gene calls are TRBV7-9 and TRBJ2-7; D unclear. In germline, CDR1 is SEHNR, CDR2 FQNEAQ (reference sequence). The germline V and J ends were trimmed by 5 bases and 3 bases, with 14 bases remaining between them. The CDR3 totals 14 residues. The CDR3 DNA sequence: TGTGCCAGCAGCCCCTATGAGACTTTCTACGAGCAGTACTTC. It is translated as CASSPYETFYEQYF.

For this clonotype: Possible read error: a much larger clone is one base away. The CDR3 sequence is CASSQGVLGIQYF. DNA for the CDR3: TGTGCCAGCAGTCAAGGGGTGTTGGGCATTCAGTACTTC. The rearrangement links TRBV12-3 or TRBV12-4 to TRBJ2-4; maybe TRBD1 (5 bases). CDR3 length: 13 amino acids. The germline V and J ends were trimmed by 5 bases and 9 bases, with 14 bases remaining between them.

V and J are TRBV18 and TRBJ2-5; a possible D gene is TRBD2 (5 bases). The CDR3 covers 15 residues. Germline V gene lookup returns CDR1 KGHSH and CDR2 LQKENI. V lost 3 bases and J 2 bases, leaving 13 bases between the germline ends. The CDR3 nucleotides are TGTGCCAGCTCACCTTATACCGGGGAACAAGAGACCCAGTACTTC. As protein: CASSPYTGEQETQYF.

CDR3 DNA sequence: TGTGCCAGCAGTGGCCGGATGGGCGGAGAGACCCAGTACTTC. Its translation is CASSGRMGGETQYF. This chain connects TRBV28 to TRBJ2-5; D not certain. The CDR3 is 14 residues long. V dropped 5 bases and J dropped 4 bases, with 14 bases sitting between them. CDR1 is MDHEN and CDR2 is SYDVKM in the germline V gene.

Note on this clonotype: This may be a read error, as it is one base from a much larger clone. V and J are TRBV19 and TRBJ2-5, with 8 bases identical to TRBD2. Germline CDR1 is LNHDA and CDR2 is SQIVND (reference sequence). This CDR3 has 13 residues. The V gene end was trimmed by 7 bases and the J gene end by 7 bases; junction bases not matched to a gene: 8. The CDR3 sequence: CASTSREGGTQYF. CDR3 in DNA: TGTGCCAGTACCAGCCGGGAGGGAGGGACCCAGTACTTC.

This clonotype came up a few times. The genes are TRBV6-1 and TRBJ1-5; 8 bases align to TRBD1. Germline V gene data show CDR1 as MNHNS and CDR2 as SASEGT. This CDR3 has 13 residues. V lost 7 bases to trimming and J lost 2 bases; unmatched junction nucleotides: 1. CDR3 DNA sequence: TGTGCCAGCAAGGACAGGGGCAATCAGCCCCAGCATTTT. Translation gives CASKDRGNQPQHF.

In this sample, this clonotype turned up many times. This chain links TRBV10-3 with TRBJ1-1; D is perhaps TRBD1 (5 bases). The V gene lost 6 bases and the J gene lost 1 base, with 12 bases spanning the gap. The CDR3 length is 14 residues. Germline V CDR1 and CDR2: ENHRY, SYGVKD. CDR3 loop: CAIRGREGNTEAFF. The CDR3 DNA follows: TGTGCCATCAGGGGACGGGAGGGGAACACTGAAGCTTTCTTT.

This clonotype was counted many times. This chain joins TRBV6-5 and TRBJ1-5; maybe TRBD1 (6 bases). Germline values: CDR1 MNHEY, CDR2 SVGAGI. Trimming removed 10 bases from V and 0 bases from J, with 10 bases in between. The CDR3 sequence is 13 residues long. In DNA, the CDR3 is TGTGCCATCTCGGACAGTAGCAATCAGCCCCAGCATTTT. This gives the protein CAISDSSNQPQHF.

The table lists this clonotype with a few counts. The V and J genes are TRBV5-4 and TRBJ2-5, with a weak D call TRBD1 (6 bases). Trimming took 4 bases from V and 1 from J, leaving 11 bases between them. CDR3 length: 14 amino acids. Per germline, CDR1 SGHNT and CDR2 YYREEE (reference sequence). This CDR3 is CASSRTGRQETQYF. Written as DNA, the CDR3 is TGTGCCAGCAGCAGAACAGGGCGCCAAGAGACCCAGTACTTC.

This clonotype was seen repeatedly, ten times or more. This chain links TRBV7-3 with TRBJ2-2; TRBD2 might be the D (5 bases). V lost 6 bases and J 4 bases, leaving 12 bases between the germline ends. In germline, CDR1 is SGHTA, CDR2 FQGTGA. The CDR3 spans 14 residues. Here the CDR3 reads CASSETAGTGELFF. The CDR3 nucleotides read TGTGCCAGCAGTGAAACTGCGGGCACCGGGGAGCTGTTTTTT.

This clonotype was seen at least ten times. CDR3 in amino acids: CASTRPQGIGTYEQYF. CDR3 bases: TGTGCCAGCACACGACCTCAAGGGATAGGAACCTACGAGCAGTACTTC. The chain uses TRBV28 and TRBJ2-7; D gene ambiguous. With 7 bases removed from V and 2 bases from J, the gap between germline ends came to 21 bases. The V gene's germline CDR1 is MDHEN and CDR2 SYDVKM. The CDR3 contains 16 residues.

This clonotype was picked up one time. The chain employs TRBV6-2 or TRBV6-3 and TRBJ2-7; 14 positions agree with TRBD2. Germline CDR1 MNHEY, CDR2 SVGEGT. Trimming removed 3 bases from V and 3 bases from J; junction bases left unmatched: 10. This CDR3 is 18 amino acids long. The CDR3, as DNA: TGTGCCAGCAGTTATAGTGTAAGGGGGACTAGCGGGAGCTACGAGCAGTACTTC. Amino acids: CASSYSVRGTSGSYEQYF.

The sample holds many counts of this clonotype. The V gene is TRBV30, the J gene TRBJ1-3, with D possibly being TRBD1 (5 bases). Germline-derived CDR1 and CDR2 are GTSNPN and SVGIG (reference sequence). The CDR3 is 13 amino acids. V gave up 5 bases and J gave up 0 bases, with 8 bases separating them. CDR3 region: CAWGTYSGNTIYF. CDR3 DNA sequence: TGTGCCTGGGGGACTTACTCTGGAAACACCATATATTTT.

The chain employs TRBV3-1 and TRBJ1-1, with D tentatively TRBD1 (6 bases). Germline V CDR1 and CDR2: LGHDT, YNNKEL (reference sequence). V was pared by 5 bases and J by 7 bases, with 14 bases between. The CDR3 runs 13 residues. CDR3 sequence reads: CASSVRGAIEAFF. The CDR3 DNA is TGTGCCAGCAGCGTACGGGGGGCAATTGAAGCTTTCTTT. Drawing the rest from reference TRBV3-1 and TRBJ1-1, the complete variable domain is DTAVSQTPKYLVTQMGNDKSIKCEQNLGHDTMYWYKQDSKKFLKIMFSYNNKELIINETVPNRFSPKSPDKAHLNLHINSLELGDSAVYFCASSVRGAIEAFFGQGTRLTVV.

This clonotype was picked up a small number of times. This chain connects TRBV19 to TRBJ1-1, with 7 bases identical to TRBD1. The germline gives CDR1 LNHDA, CDR2 SQIVND (reference sequence). CDR3 size: 14 residues. The V and J ends lost 4 bases and 4 bases, in that order; junction bases with no gene match: 6. The CDR3 reads CASSTQTGFTEAFF. DNA for the CDR3: TGTGCCAGTAGTACCCAGACAGGGTTCACTGAAGCTTTCTTT.

This clonotype was observed many times. The J gene is TRBJ2-5, the V gene TRBV20-1; D is possibly TRBD1 (5 bases). The CDR3 sequence is 14 residues long. Trimming took off 6 bases at V and 3 bases at J, with 17 bases between the two ends. Germline V CDR1 and CDR2: DFQATT, SNEGSKA (reference sequence). The CDR3 protein is CSAPITTAKETQYF. The CDR3 nucleotides read TGCAGTGCCCCTATAACGACAGCCAAAGAGACCCAGTACTTC.

This clonotype was observed at least ten times. The rearrangement uses TRBV5-1 and TRBJ2-7, with 7 bases matching TRBD1. CDR1 and CDR2 (germline): SGHRS, YFSETQ. This CDR3 is built from 14 residues. Unmatched junction bases numbered 4, after V lost 4 bases and J lost 0 bases. Here the CDR3 reads CASSRSGGSYEQYF. Here the CDR3 DNA reads TGCGCCAGCAGCAGGTCAGGGGGCTCCTACGAGCAGTACTTC.